One sample yielded the 17 T cell receptor beta chains listed below, sequenced in a study of T cell changes during pregnancy in multiple sclerosis. The protocol was immunoSEQ multiplex PCR, while the TCRdb copy is restricted to in-frame clones and leaves out a portion. This sample has about 73,000 clones, with almost 90% found just once. The sample in question was peripheral blood, obtained after pregnancy. Receptor source: a female donor in good health, enrolled as a control in a pregnancy study.

This chain links TRBV9 with TRBJ1-2; 9 bases align to TRBD1. The J segment lost 8 bases and the V segment lost 4 bases, leaving 6 bases of the junction unmatched. CDR1 and CDR2 (germline): SGDLS, YYNGEE. This CDR3 comprises 13 residues. DNA of the CDR3: TGTGCCAGCAGCCCGGGGGACAGGGACGGCTACACCTTC. This encodes CASSPGDRDGYTF. Combining the CDR3 with reference TRBV9 and TRBJ1-2 gives the whole variable domain DSGVTQTPKHLITATGQRVTLRCSPRSGDLSVYWYQQSLDQGLQFLIQYYNGEERAKGNILERFSAQQFPDLHSELNLSSLELGDSALYFCASSPGDRDGYTFGSGTRLTVV.

The rearrangement uses TRBV5-1 and TRBJ1-1; 8 bases map to TRBD1. Per the germline V gene, CDR1 is SGHRS and CDR2 is YFSETQ. The CDR3 has 12 residues. The junction had 8 bases not matched to a gene; V was cut back by 9 bases and J by 7 bases. The CDR3 coding sequence is TGCGCCACATCCAAGACAGGGGATGAAGCTTTCTTT. Encoded protein: CATSKTGDEAFF.

Only a few counts were recorded for this clone. The chain couples TRBV5-4 to TRBJ1-1; D gene unclear. Germline-derived CDR1 and CDR2 are SGHNT and YYREEE (reference sequence). The CDR3 runs 13 residues. Between the trimmed V and J ends, which lost 7 bases and 1 base, there was a span of 11 bases. The CDR3 nucleotides read TGTGCCAGCTCCTTTGGAGAGAACACTGAAGCTTTCTTT. Translating it yields CASSFGENTEAFF.

The chain couples TRBV11-2 to TRBJ2-7; 8 bases match TRBD1. In germline, CDR1 is SGHAT, CDR2 FQNNGV. V lost 1 base, J lost 0 bases, and 8 bases stayed unmatched. The CDR3 length is 17 residues. DNA of the CDR3: TGTGCCAGCAGCTTAGGAGGCCAGGGGGCGAGCTCCTACGAGCAGTACTTC. The encoded protein is CASSLGGQGASSYEQYF.

The sample holds one count of this clone. The rearrangement joins TRBV5-4 to TRBJ2-1; D may be TRBD1 (7 bases). This CDR3 is 16 amino acids long. Trimming shortened V by 2 bases and J by 3 bases, and 15 bases separated the two germline ends. Germline-derived CDR1 and CDR2 are SGHNT and YYREEE (reference sequence). CDR3: CASSLGVQGGYNEQFF. DNA of the CDR3: TGTGCCAGCAGCTTAGGGGTGCAGGGGGGCTACAATGAGCAGTTCTTC.

The V gene is TRBV7-9, the J gene TRBJ1-6; 7 bases are a match to TRBD1. J gave up 7 bases and V 4 bases, and 13 bases lay outside the gene matches. From germline, CDR1 is SEHNR and CDR2 FQNEAQ (reference sequence). The CDR3 sequence is 17 residues long. This CDR3 reads CASSSDGGGEVNSPLHF. For the CDR3, the DNA is TGTGCCAGCAGCTCAGACGGAGGGGGCGAGGTGAATTCACCCCTCCACTTT.

The chain joins TRBV29-1 to TRBJ2-1; 10 bases match TRBD1. V dropped 5 bases and J dropped 3; count of bases not matched to a gene: 4. The CDR3 extends over 14 amino acids. The germline V gene encodes CDR1 SQVTM and CDR2 ANQGSEA. The CDR3 bases are TGCAGCGTTTTCCGGGACAGGGGCTACAATGAGCAGTTCTTC. Translation gives CSVFRDRGYNEQFF.

The V gene is TRBV29-1, the J gene TRBJ2-7, with 14 bases aligning to TRBD2. The CDR3 covers 14 residues. With 5 bases clipped from V and 4 bases from J, the junction kept 4 bases outside the gene matches. Germline V gene sequence: CDR1 SQVTM, CDR2 ANQGSEA. The CDR3 coding sequence is TGCAGCGTTTACGGGACTAGCGGGAGATACGAGCAGTACTTC. Its translation is CSVYGTSGRYEQYF.

In its sample, this clone was seen once. The rearrangement uses TRBV18 and TRBJ2-7; 8 bases align to TRBD2. Germline-derived CDR1 and CDR2 are KGHSH and LQKENI. V trimming: 1 base; J trimming: 0 bases; junction bases outside the gene matches: 8. The CDR3 covers 17 residues. The CDR3 region is CASSPLPTSGPSYEQYF. Written as DNA, the CDR3 is TGTGCCAGCTCACCACTGCCCACTAGCGGACCCTCCTACGAGCAGTACTTC.

The chain has TRBV7-8 and TRBJ1-2, with TRBD1 as a possible D gene (6 bases). CDR1 is SGHVS, CDR2 FQNEAQ, per germline. V dropped 1 base and J dropped 7 bases, with 16 bases sitting between them. The length of the CDR3 is 15 residues. CDR3 nucleotides: TGTGCCAGCAGCTTAGAGTACAGGGATTCGGGTGGCTACACCTTC. Translation gives CASSLEYRDSGGYTF.

This chain links TRBV9 with TRBJ2-7; D is unclear. Germline V gene lookup returns CDR1 SGDLS and CDR2 YYNGEE. The CDR3 extends over 14 amino acids. The V end was cut by 0 bases, the J end by 5 bases, with 12 bases between. The CDR3 reads CASSVATWADEQYF. CDR3 in DNA: TGTGCCAGCAGCGTAGCTACTTGGGCAGACGAGCAGTACTTC.

V is TRBV15 and J is TRBJ2-1; TRBD2 matches at 8 bases. Germline loops: CDR1 LNHNV, CDR2 YYDKDF (reference sequence). The J segment lost 6 bases and the V segment lost 0 bases, leaving 4 bases of the junction unmatched. This CDR3 spans 15 amino acids. The CDR3 here is CATSREGTSINEQFF. The CDR3 DNA reads TGTGCCACCAGCAGAGAGGGGACTAGTATCAATGAGCAGTTCTTC.

The chain links TRBV5-1 to TRBJ2-7, with 9 bases fitting TRBD2. Germline V gene data show CDR1 as SGHRS and CDR2 as YFSETQ. J was trimmed by 6 bases and V by 8 bases; bases with no gene match: 12. The CDR3 contains 14 residues. This chain's CDR3 is CASTSLAGVGEQYF. CDR3 nucleotides: TGCGCCAGTACCTCCTTAGCGGGAGTAGGCGAGCAGTACTTC.

The chain uses TRBV5-6 and TRBJ2-7, with 11 bases aligning to TRBD1. Germline V CDR1 and CDR2: SGHDT, YYEEEE. The J segment lost 3 bases and the V segment lost 4 bases, leaving 6 bases of the junction unmatched. This CDR3 has 15 amino acids. CDR3 sequence: CASSPWTGGNYEQYF. The CDR3 DNA reads as TGTGCCAGCAGCCCTTGGACAGGGGGCAACTACGAGCAGTACTTC. The variable domain in full, completed from reference TRBV5-6 and TRBJ2-7, reads DAGVTQSPTHLIKTRGQQVTLRCSPKSGHDTVSWYQQALGQGPQFIFQYYEEEERQRGNFPDRFSGHQFPNYSSELNVNALLLGDSALYLCASSPWTGGNYEQYFGPGTRLTVT.

The V gene is TRBV5-4, the J gene TRBJ1-1; D is ambiguous. Germline V gives CDR1 SGHNT, CDR2 YYREEE (reference sequence). V lost 2 bases and J lost 0, with 8 bases in between. The CDR3 is made up of 14 amino acids. The CDR3 DNA sequence: TGTGCCAGCAGCTTTTTCGGGATGAACACTGAAGCTTTCTTT. Encoded protein: CASSFFGMNTEAFF.

The chain links TRBV9 to TRBJ1-1; D is ambiguous. Trimming cost V 0 bases and J 1 base, with 10 bases left between them. This CDR3 contains 15 residues. The germline V gene encodes CDR1 SGDLS and CDR2 YYNGEE. CDR3 DNA: TGTGCCAGCAGCGTAGGAGAACGGAGGAACACTGAAGCTTTCTTT. It codes for CASSVGERRNTEAFF.

The chain has TRBV27 and TRBJ1-1; no definite D call. Trimming cost V 5 bases and J 0 bases, with 7 bases left between them. CDR1 is MNHEY, CDR2 SMNVEV, per germline (reference sequence). The CDR3 loop spans 13 amino acids. The CDR3 loop reads CASSPEMNTEAFF. The CDR3 DNA reads as TGTGCCAGCAGTCCGGAGATGAACACTGAAGCTTTCTTT.